Each of the 8 T cell receptor beta chains below was sequenced from the same sample in a study of monozygotic twins with inflammatory bowel disease. Using the 5' RACE reads, TCRdb records one entry per CDR3 protein without DNA. Seen in this sample are 350,000 to 500,000 distinct CDR3 sequences; the ten most common clones hold 2% to 3%. The sequenced sample was blood. These receptors were obtained from a human donor with ulcerative colitis or Crohn's disease, or a healthy co-twin of an affected twin (not recorded which).

This sequence joins TRBV19 and TRBJ2-3; TCRdb returns TRBD1, unconfirmable since there is no DNA. The CDR3 is made up of 16 amino acids. Germline V lookup: CDR1 LNHDA, CDR2 SQIVND (reference sequence). CDR3 protein: CASRTGTGATRDTQYF.

This chain links TRBV29-1 with TRBJ1-2. CDR1 is SQVTM and CDR2 is ANQGSEA in the germline V gene. The CDR3 is 13 amino acids. The CDR3: CSVRDTGSYGYTF.

This rearrangement joins TRBV10-2 to TRBJ2-3; without DNA, the TCRdb call of TRBD1 cannot be checked. CDR1 WSHSY and CDR2 SAAADI come from the germline V gene. The length of the CDR3 is 13 residues. The CDR3 is CASSLQGPDTQYF.

This chain uses TRBV19 with TRBJ1-1. The CDR3 has 11 amino acids. Looked up from germline, CDR1 is LNHDA and CDR2 is SQIVND (reference sequence). The chain's CDR3 is CASSFGLEAFF.

This CDR3 is CASSPEQRYSYEQYF. The chain links TRBV18 to TRBJ2-7. This CDR3 comprises 15 residues. Germline V gene data show CDR1 as KGHSH and CDR2 as LQKENI.

J is TRBJ1-1 and V is TRBV6-5; TCRdb's D call, TRBD1, is unchecked because there is no DNA. The CDR3 length is 11 residues. The germline V gene has CDR1 MNHEY and CDR2 SVGAGI. The CDR3 reads CASRGGGRAFF.

V is TRBV28 and J is TRBJ1-2; TCRdb's D call of TRBD1 is untestable without DNA. Germline-derived CDR1 and CDR2 are MDHEN and SYDVKM. This CDR3 is built from 13 residues. The CDR3 here is CASSSQGRRGYTF.

This rearrangement joins TRBV20-1 to TRBJ1-2; as DNA is missing, the TRBD1 call by TCRdb cannot be tested. The CDR3 extends over 14 amino acids. The germline gives CDR1 DFQATT, CDR2 SNEGSKA (reference sequence). The CDR3: CSARGPGIGDGYTF.